This T cell receptor (beta chain) came from a study of beta chain features in type 1 diabetes. Study-wide context: Sorted cell examination encompassed under 130 million cells across all samples.

A CD45RO/CCR7/CD25/CD127/CD95/CD27 panel sorted naive, central memory, regulatory and stem cell-like memory CD4+ cells. In its sample, this clone was seen a few times. Its matching antigen is unknown. Study findings and constraints: Among all four CD4+ subsets, Type 1 diabetes patients had TCRB CDR3s that were moderately but significantly shorter. Lower insertion and higher deletion counts appeared at VDJ junctions in type 1 diabetes patients.

What was sequenced were expressed TCRB transcripts, since all of the isolated RNA had been reverse transcribed. Sequencing was performed with immunoSEQ multiplex PCR; in TCRdb, only in-frame clones are kept and a portion is missing. The table lists 250,000 to 350,000 clones, roughly an eighth of them singletons. Germline CDR1 is SQVTM and CDR2 is ANQGSEA. V was pared by 5 bases and J by 4 bases, with 19 bases between. This CDR3 has 15 amino acids. The receptor was derived from a man aged 30 to 45 with type 1 diabetes. The sample consisted of naive CD4+ T cells from blood. V and J are TRBV29-1 and TRBJ2-3; a weak D match, TRBD2 (6 bases). CDR3 amino acids: CSVLGGGGGADTQYF. The DNA of the CDR3 is TGCAGCGTTTTGGGGGGAGGTGGAGGGGCAGATACGCAGTATTTT.